The T cell receptor (beta chain) described here comes from a study of identifying expanded T cells in peripheral blood. No infections or other immune events were documented during collection. The table came from immunoSEQ multiplex PCR; TCRdb's copy has only in-frame clones and leaves some out. The sample carries more than 50,000 clones, about four fifths recorded once. The sequencing sample was made of blood. This clonotype was obtained from a person between 18 and 69 years old in good health.

CDR3 bases: TGTGCCAGCAGCTTAGCGCTCGGAGGGACTGAAGCTTTCTTT. Its protein is CASSLALGGTEAFF. J is TRBJ1-1 and V is TRBV7-8, with no clear D. V lost 0 bases to trimming and J lost 5 bases, with 10 bases between them. The CDR3 covers 14 residues. Germline V CDR1 and CDR2: SGHVS, FQNEAQ.